The 15 T cell receptor beta chains below were found in one sample sequenced in a study of blood T cell repertoires in COVID-19. The assay was immunoSEQ multiplex PCR, and TCRdb's table has in-frame clones only and misses some. The repertoire has roughly 400,000 clones, around 92% of them found once; the top ten carry 1.7%. The sequenced sample consisted of PBMCs or T cells enriched from blood (not recorded which). The receptors originated from a woman in her 30s who had recovered from COVID-19.

This sequence joins TRBV19 and TRBJ1-1; 9 bases match TRBD1. V dropped 4 bases and J dropped 1; count of bases not matched to a gene: 7. The CDR3 has 16 amino acids. Germline CDR1 reads LNHDA; CDR2 reads SQIVND (reference sequence). Here the CDR3 reads CASSSRMGQGNTEAFF. Here the CDR3 DNA reads TGTGCCAGTAGTAGCCGAATGGGACAGGGGAACACTGAAGCTTTCTTT.

The chain uses TRBV19 and TRBJ1-1; D call uncertain. CDR3 length: 11 residues. Germline V CDR1 and CDR2: LNHDA, SQIVND (reference sequence). V shed 7 bases and J shed 4 bases, with 7 bases lying between them. CDR3 sequence reads: CASKEGTEAFF. CDR3 bases: TGTGCCAGTAAGGAGGGCACTGAAGCTTTCTTT.

The chain joins TRBV28 to TRBJ1-4; a weak D match, TRBD1 (6 bases). The CDR3 is 15 residues long. Trimming pared 5 bases from V and 10 bases from J, leaving 20 bases between. The germline gives CDR1 MDHEN, CDR2 SYDVKM. Here the CDR3 reads CASSKPGQIMGKLFF. Written as DNA, the CDR3 is TGTGCCAGCAGTAAGCCGGGACAAATTATGGGAAAACTGTTTTTT.

V and J are TRBV20-1 and TRBJ2-5; possibly TRBD2 for D (5 bases). This CDR3 region has 13 residues. The V end was cut by 3 bases, the J end by 5 bases, with 13 bases between. Germline V CDR1 and CDR2: DFQATT, SNEGSKA (reference sequence). Written as DNA, the CDR3 is TGCAGTGCTAGTACTATATCGGGGGAGACCCAGTACTTC. It encodes CSASTISGETQYF.

The genes are TRBV6-1 and TRBJ1-5; no firm D call. V shed 3 bases and J shed 0 bases, with 9 bases lying between them. This CDR3 comprises 15 residues. The germline CDR1 and CDR2 sequences are MNHNS and SASEGT. Written as DNA, the CDR3 is TGTGCCAGCAGTGAGCACGACAATAGCAATCAGCCCCAGCATTTT. This gives the protein CASSEHDNSNQPQHF.

The J gene is TRBJ1-4, the V gene TRBV5-1; the match to TRBD1 covers 12 bases. Germline loops: CDR1 SGHRS, CDR2 YFSETQ. V trimming: 1 base; J trimming: 6 bases; junction bases outside the gene matches: 7. The CDR3 runs 17 residues. The DNA for the CDR3 is TGCGCCAGCAGCTTGCCGGGACAGGGGGCAGGCGATGAAAAACTGTTTTTT. This sequence encodes CASSLPGQGAGDEKLFF.

V gene TRBV19 combines with J gene TRBJ1-1; tentative D call: TRBD1 (6 bases). The germline gives CDR1 LNHDA, CDR2 SQIVND (reference sequence). The CDR3 is 14 residues long. V shed 4 bases and J shed 5 bases, with 14 bases lying between them. The CDR3 region has the DNA TGTGCCAGTAGTACCCTCAACAGGGTAACTGAAGCTTTCTTT. The encoded protein is CASSTLNRVTEAFF.

This chain joins TRBV3-1 (or the pseudogene TRBV3-2) and TRBJ2-3, with TRBD2 as a possible D gene (6 bases). In germline, CDR1 is LGHDT, CDR2 YNNKEL (reference sequence). V lost 2 bases, J lost 6 bases, and 18 bases lay in between. The CDR3 runs 16 residues. The CDR3 DNA reads as TGTGCCAGCAGCCAATCAAGGGGCGGGGCCGGGGATACGCAGTATTTT. Amino acid sequence: CASSQSRGGAGDTQYF.

The chain carries TRBV18 and TRBJ1-3, with TRBD1 matching over 8 bases. V trimming: 2 bases; J trimming: 1 base; junction bases outside the gene matches: 4. This CDR3 has 16 residues. In germline, CDR1 is KGHSH, CDR2 LQKENI. The CDR3 nucleotides read TGTGCCAGCTCACCAGGGCGGACAGGGTCTGGAAACACCATATATTTT. It encodes CASSPGRTGSGNTIYF.

This clone was observed a single time. This rearrangement joins TRBV28 to TRBJ1-5, with D possibly being TRBD1 (5 bases). The V end lost 5 bases, the J end lost 2 bases, and 10 bases lay between the germline ends. CDR3 length: 14 amino acids. Germline V gene data show CDR1 as MDHEN and CDR2 as SYDVKM. The CDR3 region is CASSPGMGNQPQHF. The CDR3 region has the DNA TGTGCCAGCAGTCCAGGGATGGGCAATCAGCCCCAGCATTTT.

This chain joins TRBV15 and TRBJ1-2, with 10 bases identical to TRBD1. Germline V gene data show CDR1 as LNHNV and CDR2 as YYDKDF (reference sequence). The ends lost 3 bases at V and 6 bases at J; junction bases unmatched: 4. The CDR3 spans 14 residues. The CDR3 here is CATSRMGQGHGYTF. The CDR3 bases are TGTGCCACCAGCAGGATGGGACAGGGGCATGGCTACACCTTC. Drawing the rest from reference TRBV15 and TRBJ1-2, the complete variable domain is DAMVIQNPRYQVTQFGKPVTLSCSQTLNHNVMYWYQQKSSQAPKLLFHYYDKDFNNEADTPDNFQSRRPNTSFCFLDIRSPGLGDTAMYLCATSRMGQGHGYTFGSGTRLTVV.

This clone was seen once. V usage is TRBV5-6 and J usage is TRBJ1-3; D is undetermined. Germline V gene data show CDR1 as SGHDT and CDR2 as YYEEEE. V lost 0 bases to trimming and J lost 1 base, with 5 bases between them. The CDR3 consists of 14 residues. The CDR3 DNA follows: TGTGCCAGCAGCTTGGAGCCATCTGGAAACACCATATATTTT. Its protein is CASSLEPSGNTIYF.

The chain is built from TRBV19 and TRBJ2-7; 8 bases fit TRBD1. Looked up from germline, CDR1 is LNHDA and CDR2 is SQIVND (reference sequence). Losses at the gene ends were 4 bases for V and 1 base for J; bases not matched to a gene: 9. CDR3 length equals 16 residues. CDR3 DNA sequence: TGTGCCAGTAGTACTTTCCGGACAGGGCTTTCCTACGAGCAGTACTTC. As protein: CASSTFRTGLSYEQYF.

This clone came up once. V and J are TRBV5-8 and TRBJ1-1; D is possibly TRBD1 (6 bases). Germline CDR1 and CDR2: SGHTS and YDEGEE. The CDR3 runs to 15 residues. The ends were cut back, 0 bases at V and 0 bases at J, with 9 bases in the middle. The CDR3 spells CASSLGQAMNTEAFF. The CDR3 DNA reads as TGTGCCAGCAGCTTGGGACAGGCAATGAACACTGAAGCTTTCTTT.

The V and J genes are TRBV7-9 and TRBJ1-2; D gene ambiguous. The CDR3 length is 12 residues. The V gene lost 3 bases and the J gene lost 5 bases, with 7 bases spanning the gap. Germline lookup yields CDR1 SEHNR and CDR2 FQNEAQ (reference sequence). DNA of the CDR3: TGTGCCAGCAGCTTTGGCTCGTATGGCTACACCTTC. This translates into CASSFGSYGYTF.